This T cell receptor beta chain is drawn from a study of cytomegalovirus exposure and HLA in healthy donors. About the research overall: An analysis done earlier identified approximately 120 million unique TCR beta sequences from about 179 million T cells.

Germline CDR1 reads SEHNR; CDR2 reads FQNEAQ (reference sequence). V lost 5 bases to trimming and J lost 1 base; unmatched junction nucleotides: 10. This CDR3 region has 16 residues. Researchers ran the PCR with 60 Vbeta and 13 Jbeta primers. TCRdb keeps only in-frame clones here, not all; method: immunoSEQ multiplex PCR. The data show 70,000 to 95,000 clones, around 62% seen once. The sequenced sample was PBMCs. V usage is TRBV7-9 and J usage is TRBJ2-7; 8 bases line up with TRBD2. The TCR comes from a woman aged 25 to 39 in good health and CMV-seropositive. CDR3 in amino acids: CASSLIPSGSSYEQYF. As DNA, the CDR3 is TGTGCCAGCAGCCTCATCCCTAGCGGGTCGTCCTACGAGCAGTACTTC. The variable domain in full, with the rest retrieved from reference TRBV7-9 and TRBJ2-7, is DTGVSQNPRHKITKRGQNVTFRCDPISEHNRLYWYRQTLGQGPEFLTYFQNEAQLEKSRLLSDRFSAERPKGSFSTLEIQRTEQGDSAMYLCASSLIPSGSSYEQYFGPGTRLTVT.